This T cell receptor (beta chain) is from a study of Graves' ophthalmopathy and Graves' hyperthyroidism. The study amplified TCR beta CDR3 regions using RNA transcripts. RT-PCR in the first round used HTBI primers; a second-round multiplex PCR followed. TCRdb fed the multiplex PCR reads into MiXCR, producing one record per CDR3 protein. The sample records roughly 230,000 distinct CDR3 sequences, 20% to 25% being singletons. The CDR3 spans 15 residues. V shed 6 bases and J 1 base; nucleotides not matched to a gene: 5. The source of this sequence is a woman between 50 and 59 years old with Graves' ophthalmopathy. This sequence joins TRBV12-3 or TRBV12-4 and TRBJ1-1; 10 nucleotides agree with TRBD1. Source material: peripheral blood. For the CDR3, the DNA is TGTGCCAGCAGCGTCGGGGACAGGGGGAACACTGAAGCTTTCTTT. It specifies CASSVGDRGNTEAFF.